These 20 T cell receptor beta chains were all obtained from the same sample, sequenced in a study of T cells in Graves' hyperthyroidism and ophthalmopathy. Using RNA transcripts as the source, TCR beta CDR3 regions were amplified. Carried out on the TCR CDR3, a first-round RT-PCR used the HTBI primer set. TCRdb independently ran MiXCR on the multiplex PCR reads; one entry per CDR3 protein. The data contain approximately 590,000 distinct CDR3 sequences, more than 15% of them singletons. The sample comprised blood. The receptor source for this set is a woman aged 25-40 years with Graves' hyperthyroidism.

This clonotype has just a few counts. The genes are TRBV20-1 and TRBJ2-4; 9 nucleotides match TRBD2. The germline gives CDR1 DFQATT, CDR2 SNEGSKA (reference sequence). The CDR3 extends over 17 amino acids. V lost 0 bases and J lost 2; bases outside the gene matches: 8. The chain's CDR3 is CSARDEGGRATKNIQYF. In DNA, the CDR3 is TGCAGTGCTAGAGATGAGGGCGGGAGGGCCACCAAAAACATTCAGTACTTC.

This clonotype occurred a few times. The chain employs TRBV24-1 and TRBJ1-6; no firm D call. The V end was cut by 10 bases, the J end by 6 bases, with 15 bases between. Germline V lookup: CDR1 KGHDR, CDR2 SFDVKD. This CDR3 has 14 residues. CDR3: CATAPREINSPLHF. Here the CDR3 DNA reads TGTGCCACAGCCCCCCGGGAGATTAATTCACCCCTCCACTTT.

The chain links TRBV6-5 to TRBJ1-6, with D possibly being TRBD1 (5 bases). This CDR3 is built from 14 residues. Germline V gives CDR1 MNHEY, CDR2 SVGAGI. Trimming took 2 bases from V and 5 from J, leaving 7 bases between them. The DNA of the CDR3 is TGTGCCAGCAGTTACAGGGGTCATAATTCACCCCTCCACTTT. Translation gives CASSYRGHNSPLHF.

This clonotype was detected ten times or more. CDR3 DNA sequence: TGTGCCACCAGCAGAGATCGGAGGGGGACCGGGGAGCTGTTTTTT. Protein sequence: CATSRDRRGTGELFF. The V gene is TRBV15, the J gene TRBJ2-2; D tentatively fits TRBD1 or TRBD2 (6 bases each). The germline gives CDR1 LNHNV, CDR2 YYDKDF (reference sequence). The CDR3 extends over 15 amino acids. Trimming took off 0 bases at V and 5 bases at J, with 10 bases between the two ends.

This clonotype has only a few counts. The rearrangement links TRBV28 to TRBJ2-1; D might be TRBD2 (5 bases). The CDR3 runs 13 residues. The V gene's germline CDR1 is MDHEN and CDR2 SYDVKM. With 3 bases removed from V and 7 bases from J, the gap between germline ends came to 10 bases. Here the CDR3 reads CASSFLAWNEQFF. As DNA, the CDR3 is TGTGCCAGCAGTTTCCTAGCTTGGAATGAGCAGTTCTTC.

This clonotype was seen a handful of times. The chain carries TRBV7-9 and TRBJ2-2; TRBD1 is a possible D gene (5 bases). Germline CDR1 and CDR2: SEHNR and FQNEAQ (reference sequence). V lost 2 bases and J 5 bases, leaving 24 bases between the germline ends. The CDR3 length is 19 residues. DNA of the CDR3: TGTGCCAGCAGCTTAAGGGGCCAGGCTTCCCTGGCTGGTACCGGGGAGCTGTTTTTT. Amino acid sequence: CASSLRGQASLAGTGELFF.

This clonotype was seen more than once but under ten times. The rearrangement links TRBV11-3 to TRBJ2-2; TRBD1 matches 8 bases. Germline CDR1 reads SGHNT; CDR2 reads YENEEA. The V and J ends lost 3 bases and 5 bases, in that order; junction bases with no gene match: 5. This CDR3 contains 15 residues. The CDR3, as DNA: TGTGCCAGCAGCTTTGGACAGGGTAGGACCGGGGAGCTGTTTTTT. Protein: CASSFGQGRTGELFF.

At least ten counts were recorded for this clonotype. The chain employs TRBV10-3 and TRBJ2-2; no definite D call. Trimming pared 3 bases from V and 1 base from J, leaving 6 bases between. There are 14 residues in the CDR3. The germline V gene has CDR1 ENHRY and CDR2 SYGVKD. Here the CDR3 reads CAISERQNTGELFF. For the CDR3, the DNA is TGTGCCATCAGTGAACGTCAGAACACCGGGGAGCTGTTTTTT.

This clonotype appeared many times. V gene TRBV28 combines with J gene TRBJ1-1; D is unresolved. The CDR3 totals 13 residues. The germline CDR1 and CDR2 sequences are MDHEN and SYDVKM. Between the trimmed V and J ends, which lost 6 bases and 4 bases, there was a span of 12 bases. CDR3 sequence: CASSMVAGTEAFF. The DNA of the CDR3 is TGTGCCAGCAGCATGGTTGCGGGCACTGAAGCTTTCTTT.

In this sample, this clonotype turned up many times. V is TRBV6-2 or TRBV6-3 and J is TRBJ2-1; 7 bases are shared with TRBD2. The V gene's germline CDR1 is MNHEY and CDR2 SVGEGT. The J segment lost 5 bases and the V segment lost 2 bases, leaving 6 bases of the junction unmatched. This CDR3 is built from 15 residues. DNA for the CDR3: TGTGCCAGCAGTTACGGGCGGGAGCTTGACAATGAGCAGTTCTTC. Its protein is CASSYGRELDNEQFF.

This clonotype has at least ten counts. The chain couples TRBV5-5 to TRBJ2-7; a weak D match, TRBD2 (5 bases). Trimming shortened V by 2 bases and J by 6 bases, and 15 bases separated the two germline ends. This CDR3 spans 14 amino acids. Germline V gene sequence: CDR1 SGHKS, CDR2 YYEKEE (reference sequence). CDR3 nucleotides: TGTGCCAGCAGCTTTCTAGAAGAGGGAAGCGAGCAGTACTTC. Translating it yields CASSFLEEGSEQYF.

This clonotype was picked up many times. This chain links TRBV7-2 with TRBJ2-1; 10 bases fit TRBD2. J lost 10 bases, V lost 2 bases, and 20 bases had no gene match. Germline CDR1 and CDR2: SGHTA and FQGNSA. This CDR3 spans 19 amino acids. DNA of the CDR3: TGTGCCAGCAGCTTACTTCCTAGCGGGAGTCTGGTTAACGGCGGGGAGCAGTTCTTC. Its protein is CASSLLPSGSLVNGGEQFF. The full variable domain, completed using reference TRBV7-2 and TRBJ2-1, is GAGVSQSPSNKVTEKGKDVELRCDPISGHTALYWYRQSLGQGLEFLIYFQGNSAPDKSGLPSDRFSAERTGGSVSTLTIQRTQQEDSAVYLCASSLLPSGSLVNGGEQFFGPGTRLTVL.

The chain employs TRBV12-3 or TRBV12-4 and TRBJ2-1, with D uncertain. V lost 6 bases, J lost 0 bases, and 12 bases lay in between. This CDR3 region has 15 residues. In DNA, the CDR3 is TGTGCCAGCAGCTCAGACCCGACCTCCTACAATGAGCAGTTCTTC. Translating it yields CASSSDPTSYNEQFF.

This clonotype was seen many times. The J gene is TRBJ2-1, the V gene TRBV27; the D is unclear. Trimming removed 8 bases at V and 7 bases at J, with 9 bases between. The CDR3 is 11 residues long. Germline V gene lookup returns CDR1 MNHEY and CDR2 SMNVEV (reference sequence). CDR3 sequence: CASLARNEQFF. Written as DNA, the CDR3 is TGTGCCAGCCTGGCTAGAAATGAGCAGTTCTTC.

The table lists this clonotype with a few counts. The chain is built from TRBV20-1 and TRBJ2-3, with a tentative D call TRBD1 (5 bases). This CDR3 comprises 14 residues. The germline V and J ends were trimmed by 3 bases and 0 bases, with 10 bases remaining between them. Germline V CDR1 and CDR2: DFQATT, SNEGSKA (reference sequence). In DNA form, the CDR3 reads TGCAGTGCTAGTTTTAGGGGAAGCACAGATACGCAGTATTTT. It is translated as CSASFRGSTDTQYF.

The CDR3 spells CASSSQTVNSPLHF. CDR3 coding DNA: TGTGCCAGCAGTTCCCAAACGGTTAATTCACCCCTCCACTTT. The chain is built from TRBV6-5 and TRBJ1-6; D is unresolved. Deletions cut 4 bases from V and 6 bases from J, with 10 bases between. CDR1 is MNHEY, CDR2 SVGAGI, per germline. CDR3 size: 14 residues.

This clonotype was picked up many times. This sequence joins TRBV30 and TRBJ2-1; 8 positions agree with TRBD2. V shed 2 bases, J shed 7 bases, and the junction held 7 bases outside the gene matches. The CDR3 contains 14 residues. Germline V gives CDR1 GTSNPN, CDR2 SVGIG (reference sequence). CDR3 residues: CAWSPPSGGNEQFF. The CDR3 nucleotides are TGTGCCTGGAGTCCGCCGTCGGGGGGGAATGAGCAGTTCTTC.

The sample holds many counts of this clonotype. This sequence joins TRBV12-3 or TRBV12-4 and TRBJ2-7; the match to TRBD2 covers 9 bases. The CDR3 covers 14 residues. J gave up 4 bases and V 6 bases, and 7 bases lay outside the gene matches. The CDR3 spells CASSLGLAMYEQYF. CDR3 nucleotide sequence: TGTGCCAGCAGCCTAGGACTAGCGATGTACGAGCAGTACTTC.

This clonotype appeared once. The chain carries TRBV6-1 and TRBJ2-1, with TRBD1 matching 9 bases. CDR1 MNHNS and CDR2 SASEGT come from the germline V gene. The V segment lost 7 bases and the J segment 13 bases; nucleotides outside the gene matches: 17. This CDR3 has 15 amino acids. For the CDR3, the DNA is TGTGCCAGCACCCCTAAAGGGACAGGGATAGTCGCACAGTTCTTC. Protein product: CASTPKGTGIVAQFF.

Ten or more counts support this clonotype. V is TRBV27 and J is TRBJ2-3; 7 bases line up with TRBD2. Unmatched junction bases numbered 10, after V lost 6 bases and J lost 7 bases. CDR1 is MNHEY and CDR2 is SMNVEV in the germline V gene (reference sequence). CDR3 length: 14 residues. CDR3 DNA sequence: TGTGCCAGCAGCCTTGGACTAGGGGAGTATACGCAGTATTTT. Its protein is CASSLGLGEYTQYF.